These 27 T cell receptor beta chains originate from one sample sequenced in a study of cytomegalovirus exposure and HLA in healthy donors. With 60 Vbeta and 13 Jbeta primers, the PCR was carried out. The repertoire was sequenced with immunoSEQ multiplex PCR; TCRdb's copy has only in-frame clones and lacks some. The table shows 150,000 to 200,000 clones, with 75% to 85% occurring only once. Sequencing was done on a sample of PBMCs. These receptors came from a male donor in good health and CMV-seropositive.

This chain connects TRBV6-4 to TRBJ2-2, with a weak D call TRBD2 (6 bases). The V end was cut by 0 bases, the J end by 7 bases, with 12 bases between. The CDR3 spans 15 residues. The germline V gene encodes CDR1 MRHNA and CDR2 SNTAGT. CDR3 loop: CASSDSAGRVGELFF. In DNA form, the CDR3 reads TGTGCCAGCAGTGACTCTGCGGGGAGAGTCGGGGAGCTGTTTTTT.

This sequence joins TRBV6-6 and TRBJ1-2; 7 bases are shared with TRBD1. This CDR3 has 14 amino acids. After removal of 5 bases from V and 3 bases from J, the junction contained 6 bases not matched to a gene. Germline V gives CDR1 MNHNY, CDR2 SVGAGI (reference sequence). The DNA for the CDR3 is TGTGCCAGCAGTGGCGGACAGGCATACTATGGCTACACCTTC. This translates into CASSGGQAYYGYTF.

The V call is TRBV7-2, the J call TRBJ2-1, with a weak D call TRBD1 (6 bases). The CDR3 is 15 residues long. Germline V CDR1 and CDR2: SGHTA, FQGNSA. V lost 5 bases, J lost 1 base, and 12 bases lay in between. The DNA of the CDR3 is TGTGCCAGCAGCCGGGACACCGCATCCTACAATGAGCAGTTCTTC. Its protein is CASSRDTASYNEQFF. Full variable domain (rest looked up from reference TRBV7-2 and TRBJ2-1): GAGVSQSPSNKVTEKGKDVELRCDPISGHTALYWYRQSLGQGLEFLIYFQGNSAPDKSGLPSDRFSAERTGGSVSTLTIQRTQQEDSAVYLCASSRDTASYNEQFFGPGTRLTVL.

The V and J genes are TRBV7-2 and TRBJ1-1; D is unresolved. Germline V gene data show CDR1 as SGHTA and CDR2 as FQGNSA. The CDR3 contains 13 residues. Trimming removed 1 base at V and 5 bases at J, with 8 bases between. CDR3 DNA sequence: TGTGCCAGCAGCTTAGTCCAGGTTACTGAAGCTTTCTTT. This codes for CASSLVQVTEAFF. Drawing the rest from reference TRBV7-2 and TRBJ1-1, the complete variable domain is GAGVSQSPSNKVTEKGKDVELRCDPISGHTALYWYRQSLGQGLEFLIYFQGNSAPDKSGLPSDRFSAERTGGSVSTLTIQRTQQEDSAVYLCASSLVQVTEAFFGQGTRLTVV.

CDR3 loop: CASSSGQGPGNTIYF. The CDR3 DNA reads as TGTGCCAGCAGCTCGGGACAGGGACCTGGAAACACCATATATTTT. The chain uses TRBV6-5 and TRBJ1-3; 9 bases align to TRBD1. Per germline, CDR1 MNHEY and CDR2 SVGAGI. The CDR3 length is 15 residues. Germline trimming cut 6 bases from V and 2 bases from J; bases unmatched to any gene: 5.

In its sample, this clone was seen a few times. The rearrangement uses TRBV10-3 and TRBJ2-2; maybe TRBD1 (6 bases). The CDR3 extends over 16 amino acids. Per the germline V gene, CDR1 is ENHRY and CDR2 is SYGVKD. V lost 2 bases and J 2 bases, leaving 12 bases between the germline ends. The chain's CDR3 is CAISETRDTNTGELFF. The DNA of the CDR3 is TGTGCCATCAGTGAGACCCGGGACACAAACACCGGGGAGCTGTTTTTT.

This rearrangement joins TRBV5-1 to TRBJ1-6; 8 nucleotides line up with TRBD1. Germline V gene sequence: CDR1 SGHRS, CDR2 YFSETQ. The CDR3 is made up of 16 amino acids. With 4 bases clipped from V and 8 bases from J, the junction kept 11 bases outside the gene matches. CDR3 region: CASSDPKDRVDSPLHF. CDR3 coding DNA: TGCGCCAGCAGCGACCCCAAGGACAGGGTTGATTCACCCCTCCACTTT.

The CDR3 coding sequence is TGTGCCACCTCGGGGTGGCAGCCTGAAGCTTTCTTT. It translates to CATSGWQPEAFF. The chain couples TRBV19 to TRBJ1-1; the D is unclear. CDR1 is LNHDA and CDR2 is SQIVND in the germline V gene (reference sequence). There are 12 residues in the CDR3. Trimming pared 10 bases from V and 6 bases from J, leaving 15 bases between.

The chain combines TRBV21-1 with TRBJ2-7; the DNA was not compared with TRBD1, the D call given in the table. TRBV21-1 is tagged as a pseudogene. CDR3 length equals 15 residues. CDR3 nucleotides: TGTGCCAGCACCCTTGGGGACAGGGTCCCCTACGAGCAGTACTTC. This translates into CASTLGDRVPYEQYF.

The chain is built from TRBV7-9 and TRBJ1-5; 8 positions match TRBD1. The CDR3 is made up of 17 amino acids. Trimming took 5 bases from V and 3 from J; bases not matched to a gene: 12. The germline V gene has CDR1 SEHNR and CDR2 FQNEAQ (reference sequence). The CDR3 nucleotides are TGTGCCAGCAGCCTGTCCTTGACAGGGGCTTTCAATCAGCCCCAGCATTTT. Translated: CASSLSLTGAFNQPQHF.

This chain connects TRBV4-2 to TRBJ2-5; 8 nucleotides match TRBD1. Looked up from germline, CDR1 is LGHNA and CDR2 is YNFKEQ. With 5 bases clipped from V and 2 bases from J, the junction kept 1 base outside the gene matches. The CDR3 is 13 amino acids. The CDR3 coding sequence is TGTGCCAGCAGCTGGACAGGGCAAGAGACCCAGTACTTC. Amino acids: CASSWTGQETQYF.

The V and J genes are TRBV30 and TRBJ2-1, with D perhaps matching TRBD2 (6 bases). Germline lookup yields CDR1 GTSNPN and CDR2 SVGIG (reference sequence). The CDR3 is made up of 15 amino acids. V dropped 1 base and J dropped 7 bases, with 17 bases sitting between them. CDR3 protein: CAWSGEGGRGNEQFF. The CDR3 DNA reads as TGTGCCTGGAGTGGTGAGGGAGGACGGGGGAATGAGCAGTTCTTC.

The gene calls are TRBV2 and TRBJ1-3, with 8 bases matching TRBD1. With 6 bases clipped from V and 7 bases from J, the junction kept 8 bases outside the gene matches. The CDR3 runs to 14 residues. Germline V gene lookup returns CDR1 SNHLY and CDR2 FYNNEI. As DNA, the CDR3 is TGTGCCAGCAGCTCGACGAGACAGGGGAACACCATATATTTT. Protein product: CASSSTRQGNTIYF. The variable domain in full, with the rest retrieved from reference TRBV2 and TRBJ1-3, is EPEVTQTPSHQVTQMGQEVILRCVPISNHLYFYWYRQILGQKVEFLVSFYNNEISEKSEIFDDQFSVERPDGSNFTLKIRSTKLEDSAMYFCASSSTRQGNTIYFGEGSWLTVV.

The V and J genes are TRBV7-2 and TRBJ1-1; D is unresolved. Trimming removed 4 bases from V and 0 bases from J, with 12 bases in between. CDR3 length: 15 amino acids. CDR1 is SGHTA, CDR2 FQGNSA, per germline. CDR3 sequence: CASSSRQDVNTEAFF. CDR3 DNA sequence: TGTGCCAGCAGCTCCCGACAAGACGTGAACACTGAAGCTTTCTTT.

This clone was seen once. This rearrangement joins TRBV9 to TRBJ2-1, with 10 bases lining up with TRBD2. Trimming at V came to 4 bases and at J to 7 bases, leaving 8 bases not matched to a gene. Germline V lookup: CDR1 SGDLS, CDR2 YYNGEE. The CDR3 has 15 amino acids. CDR3 loop: CASSPYLAGANEQFF. CDR3 DNA sequence: TGTGCCAGCAGCCCATATCTAGCGGGGGCGAATGAGCAGTTCTTC.

A single count supports this clone. The chain uses TRBV5-1 and TRBJ1-4, with a possible D match to TRBD1 (5 bases). This CDR3 spans 18 amino acids. Trimming stripped 0 bases from V and 3 bases from J, with 18 bases between. Germline V gives CDR1 SGHRS, CDR2 YFSETQ. Written as DNA, the CDR3 is TGCGCCAGCAGCTTGGGGCCAGGGTCGGGCGTTTCTAATGAAAAACTGTTTTTT. It yields the protein CASSLGPGSGVSNEKLFF.

The rearrangement joins TRBV25-1 to TRBJ2-7, with D maybe TRBD2 (6 bases). Germline V gene sequence: CDR1 MGHDK, CDR2 SYGVNS. With 10 bases removed from V and 3 bases from J, the gap between germline ends came to 22 bases. The CDR3 sequence is 15 residues long. CDR3 coding DNA: TGTGCCATCAAGCCCCCTCGCAGGAGGGTCTACGAGCAGTACTTC. Protein sequence: CAIKPPRRRVYEQYF.

This clone was recorded only once. This sequence joins TRBV5-1 and TRBJ1-2; D is undetermined. V was trimmed by 7 bases and J by 8 bases, leaving 24 bases between them. CDR1 and CDR2 from the germline V gene are SGHRS and YFSETQ. The CDR3 has 15 amino acids. The CDR3 sequence is CASSPEPGPGIGYTF. The DNA of the CDR3 is TGCGCCAGCTCGCCAGAGCCTGGTCCCGGGATAGGCTACACCTTC. Based on the CDR3 plus reference TRBV5-1 and TRBJ1-2, the full variable domain is KAGVTQTPRYLIKTRGQQVTLSCSPISGHRSVSWYQQTPGQGLQFLFEYFSETQRNKGNFPGRFSGRQFSNSRSEMNVSTLELGDSALYLCASSPEPGPGIGYTFGSGTRLTVV.

The J gene is TRBJ1-6, the V gene TRBV27; 7 nucleotides agree with TRBD1. The germline V gene encodes CDR1 MNHEY and CDR2 SMNVEV (reference sequence). This CDR3 is 15 amino acids long. V lost 6 bases and J lost 5; bases outside the gene matches: 7. As DNA, the CDR3 is TGTGCCAGCAGGCCTGGGACAGTTGATAATTCACCCCTCCACTTT. This encodes CASRPGTVDNSPLHF.

About this clone itself: An end of the junction differs from the germline gene, which may be a read error. This chain joins TRBV6-5 and TRBJ1-5; D is uncertain. CDR1 and CDR2 from the germline V gene are MNHEY and SVGAGI. This CDR3 is built from 13 residues. The CDR3 spells CASSYNSNRPQHF. The CDR3 DNA reads TGTGCCAGCAGTTACAACAGTAATCGGCCCCAGCATTTT.

V usage is TRBV9 and J usage is TRBJ2-3; unclear D gene. This CDR3 has 15 residues. Per the germline V gene, CDR1 is SGDLS and CDR2 is YYNGEE. The V and J ends lost 4 bases and 0 bases respectively, with 12 bases between them. CDR3 sequence: CASSSEHLSTDTQYF. CDR3 coding DNA: TGTGCCAGCAGCTCCGAACACCTTAGCACAGATACGCAGTATTTT.

The rearrangement links TRBV11-2 to TRBJ2-3, with D perhaps matching TRBD2 (6 bases). CDR3 size: 16 residues. Germline V gives CDR1 SGHAT, CDR2 FQNNGV. Trimming took 5 bases from V and 4 from J, leaving 19 bases between them. CDR3 amino acids: CASSPILGRVSDTQYF. The CDR3 bases are TGTGCCAGCAGCCCAATACTCGGGAGAGTGTCAGATACGCAGTATTTT. Using reference TRBV11-2 and TRBJ2-3 for the parts outside the CDR3, the full variable domain is EAGVAQSPRYKIIEKRQSVAFWCNPISGHATLYWYQQILGQGPKLLIQFQNNGVVDDSQLPKDRFSAERLKGVDSTLKIQPAKLEDSAVYLCASSPILGRVSDTQYFGPGTRLTVL.

The gene calls are TRBV7-9 and TRBJ1-6; 7 nucleotides align to TRBD1. J lost 7 bases, V lost 5 bases, and 5 bases had no gene match. The CDR3 contains 14 residues. The V gene's germline CDR1 is SEHNR and CDR2 FQNEAQ (reference sequence). The CDR3 loop reads CASSQGDINSPLHF. The CDR3 coding sequence is TGTGCCAGCAGCCAGGGGGATATCAATTCACCCCTCCACTTT.

The chain carries TRBV7-3 and TRBJ2-3; tentatively, D is TRBD1 (6 bases). CDR1 and CDR2 (germline): SGHTA, FQGTGA. This CDR3 is built from 16 residues. V was pared by 6 bases and J by 1 base, with 17 bases between. CDR3 bases: TGTGCCAGCAGACTCAGGGGCAGTATTGGCACAGATACGCAGTATTTT. Encoded protein: CASRLRGSIGTDTQYF.

This chain links TRBV7-3 with TRBJ2-7; TRBD1 agrees at 9 bases. Per germline, CDR1 SGHTA and CDR2 FQGTGA. Germline trimming cut 2 bases from V and 5 bases from J; bases unmatched to any gene: 10. This CDR3 spans 16 amino acids. Here the CDR3 DNA reads TGTGCCAGCAGCTTAGGAGGGTGGGGACAGGGCAACGAGCAGTACTTC. Translating gives CASSLGGWGQGNEQYF.

The DNA of the CDR3 is TGTGCCAGCAGCGTAGGGCCAGGGGAAAGCGAGGAGCTGTTTTTT. Translating it yields CASSVGPGESEELFF. The rearrangement uses TRBV9 and TRBJ2-2, with a weak D call TRBD1 (6 bases). Trimming took 0 bases from V and 10 from J, leaving 16 bases between them. Germline CDR1 and CDR2: SGDLS and YYNGEE. The length of the CDR3 is 15 residues.

This clone was counted once. The rearrangement uses TRBV29-1 and TRBJ2-2; 10 bases agree with TRBD2. CDR1 SQVTM and CDR2 ANQGSEA come from the germline V gene. CDR3 length equals 14 residues. V gave up 8 bases and J gave up 1 base; unmatched junction bases: 4. The DNA for the CDR3 is TGCAGCATCCGGACTAGCGGGAACACCGGGGAGCTGTTTTTT. Protein: CSIRTSGNTGELFF.